The clone carrying this TCR beta chain was found once. Its target is unknown. Only in-frame clones appear in the TCRdb table, and some are missing; sequencing was by immunoSEQ multiplex PCR. The sample consists of roughly 14,000 clones, roughly nine tenths of them appearing once. Trimming left V 1 base short and J 0 bases short, with 10 bases between. Germline CDR1 SGHTS, CDR2 YDEGEE. CDR3 size: 15 residues. These data originate in a study of T cell repertoires and Cas9 in healthy adults. Study background: Multi-effector potency, cytotoxicity and lineage were assessed in SpCas9-reactive CD4 and CD8 T cells.

Whole-study findings and limits: SpCas9-reactive regulatory T cells reportedly mitigated SpCas9-reactive effector T cells in vitro.

What was sequenced was Tregs (CD4+, CD25+, CD127-, CD137-, CD154-) from PBMCs; culture status not recorded. The gene calls are TRBV5-8 and TRBJ1-1, with no clear D. The TCR was taken from a human donor in good health. The CDR3 DNA reads as TGTGCCAGCAGCTTGCTATTGCCACTGAACACTGAAGCTTTCTTT. Encoded protein: CASSLLLPLNTEAFF.